Many counts were recorded for the clone carrying this T cell receptor beta chain. This specimen belongs to a study of T cells in Graves' hyperthyroidism and ophthalmopathy. Germline values: CDR1 MNHEY, CDR2 SVGAGI. The CDR3 is 14 amino acids. The V and J ends lost 7 bases and 0 bases respectively, with 9 bases between them. From RNA transcripts, TCR beta CDR3 regions were amplified. Initially, a first-round RT-PCR of the TCR CDR3 employed the HTBI primer set. TCRdb recomputed calls from the multiplex PCR reads with MiXCR, one row per CDR3 protein. Seen here are 450,000 to 650,000 distinct CDR3 sequences, around 21% observed once, and the top ten hold about 25%.

The sequencing input was blood. The TCR comes from a man aged 18 to 35 with Graves' hyperthyroidism. The chain links TRBV6-5 to TRBJ2-2; D possibly corresponds to TRBD1 (5 bases). Here the CDR3 DNA reads TGTGCCAGCATTAGGGGATCGAACACCGGGGAGCTGTTTTTT. It translates to CASIRGSNTGELFF.